The source of this T cell receptor (beta chain) is a study of Graves' ophthalmopathy and Graves' hyperthyroidism. Study-wide results and caveats: Among thyroid clonotypes expanded above 0.001 frequency, most also appeared in blood.

Germline V lookup: CDR1 SEHNR, CDR2 FQNEAQ (reference sequence). This CDR3 region has 14 residues. Trimming took off 3 bases at V and 6 bases at J, with 12 bases between the two ends. Many counts were recorded for this clonotype. Its antigen is currently unknown. Amplified material comprised TCR beta CDR3 regions derived from RNA transcripts. Following a first-round RT-PCR that used HTBI primers, a second-round multiplex PCR was carried out. TCRdb reanalysed the multiplex PCR reads using MiXCR and keeps one entry per CDR3 protein. The sample has 300,000 to 400,000 distinct CDR3 sequences; under 20% are singletons.

Source material: peripheral blood. V usage is TRBV7-9 and J usage is TRBJ1-5, with D possibly being TRBD1 (6 bases). The source of this sequence is an adult man with Graves' ophthalmopathy. The CDR3 DNA reads as TGTGCCAGCAGCTTTTCGGACAGATCTCAGCCCCAGCATTTT. This gives the protein CASSFSDRSQPQHF.